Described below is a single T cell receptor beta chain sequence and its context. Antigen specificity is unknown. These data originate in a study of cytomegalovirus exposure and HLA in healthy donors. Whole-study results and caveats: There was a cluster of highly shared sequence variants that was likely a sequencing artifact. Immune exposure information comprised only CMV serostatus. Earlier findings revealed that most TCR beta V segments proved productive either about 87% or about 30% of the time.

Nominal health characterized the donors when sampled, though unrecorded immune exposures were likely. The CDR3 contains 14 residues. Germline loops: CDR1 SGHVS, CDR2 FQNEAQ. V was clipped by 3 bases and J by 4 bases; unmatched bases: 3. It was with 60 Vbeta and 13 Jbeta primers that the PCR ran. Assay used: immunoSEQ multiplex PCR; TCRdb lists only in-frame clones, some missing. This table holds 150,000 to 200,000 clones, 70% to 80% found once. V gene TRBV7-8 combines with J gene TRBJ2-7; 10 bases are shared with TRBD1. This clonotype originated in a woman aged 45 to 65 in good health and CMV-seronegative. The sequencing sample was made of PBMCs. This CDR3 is CASSLGTGVYEQYF. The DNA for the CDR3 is TGTGCCAGCAGCTTGGGGACAGGGGTTTACGAGCAGTACTTC.